This TCR beta chain was obtained from a study of blood T cells in healthy people across ages. Next came a second PCR, run for about 7 to 12 cycles, which used a sample-barcoded 5' primer along with a J-beta primer mix. Each cDNA molecule carried a tag from a template-switch adaptor that contained 12 random nucleotides. MiXCR, run by TCRdb on the 5' RACE reads, gives a single entry per CDR3 protein. The sample has roughly 1,300,000 distinct CDR3 sequences, roughly 64% seen once. This clonotype was counted only a few times. The antigen is undetermined. Whole-study results and caveats: Long-lived donors had more naive CD4+ cells and higher diversity than aged donors.

The authors isolated at least 6.5 million PBMCs per sample. In germline, CDR1 is MGHDK, CDR2 SYGVNS. V shed 1 base and J shed 3 bases, with 7 bases lying between them. The CDR3 is made up of 13 amino acids. The clonotype was recovered from a man between 18 and 35 years old in good health. The material sequenced was blood. The rearrangement uses TRBV25-1 and TRBJ2-7; unclear D gene. CDR3 residues: CASSEWVDYEQYF. CDR3 bases: TGTGCCAGCAGTGAATGGGTAGACTACGAGCAGTACTTC.